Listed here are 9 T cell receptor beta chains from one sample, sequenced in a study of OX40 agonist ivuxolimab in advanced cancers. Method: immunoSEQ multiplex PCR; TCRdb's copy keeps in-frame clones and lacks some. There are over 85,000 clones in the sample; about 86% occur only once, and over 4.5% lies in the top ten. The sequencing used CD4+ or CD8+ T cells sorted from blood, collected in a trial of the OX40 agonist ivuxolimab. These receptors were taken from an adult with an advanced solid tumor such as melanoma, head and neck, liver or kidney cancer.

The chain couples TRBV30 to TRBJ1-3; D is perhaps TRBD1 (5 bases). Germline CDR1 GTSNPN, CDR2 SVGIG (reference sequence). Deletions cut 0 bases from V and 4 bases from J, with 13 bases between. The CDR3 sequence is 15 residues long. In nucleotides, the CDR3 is TGTGCCTGGAGTGTACAAGGCGGGGCCGGAAACACCATATATTTT. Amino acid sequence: CAWSVQGGAGNTIYF.

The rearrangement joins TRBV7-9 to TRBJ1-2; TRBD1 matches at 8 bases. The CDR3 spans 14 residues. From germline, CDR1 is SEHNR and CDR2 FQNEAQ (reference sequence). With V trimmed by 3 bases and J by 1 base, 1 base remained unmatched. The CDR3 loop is CASSLDRVNYGYTF. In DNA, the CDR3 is TGTGCCAGCAGCTTGGACAGGGTTAACTATGGCTACACCTTC.

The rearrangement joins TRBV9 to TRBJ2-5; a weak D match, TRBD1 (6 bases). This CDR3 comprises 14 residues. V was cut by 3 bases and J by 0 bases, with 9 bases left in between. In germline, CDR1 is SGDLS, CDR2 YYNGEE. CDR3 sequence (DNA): TGTGCCAGCAGCGAGGGACAAAACCAAGAGACCCAGTACTTC. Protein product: CASSEGQNQETQYF.

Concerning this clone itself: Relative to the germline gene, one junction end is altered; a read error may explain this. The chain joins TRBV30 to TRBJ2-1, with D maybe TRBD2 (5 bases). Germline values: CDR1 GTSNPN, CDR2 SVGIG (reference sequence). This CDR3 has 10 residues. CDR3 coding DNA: TGTGCCTGGGGGAAACTGCGGGTGCTCTTC. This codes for CAWGKLRVLF.

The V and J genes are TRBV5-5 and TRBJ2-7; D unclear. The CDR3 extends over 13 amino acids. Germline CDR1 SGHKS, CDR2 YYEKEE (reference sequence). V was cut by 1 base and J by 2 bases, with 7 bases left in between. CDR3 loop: CASSLSNTYEQYF. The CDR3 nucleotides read TGTGCCAGCAGCTTGTCTAATACCTACGAGCAGTACTTC.

This CDR3 is CASSPISSYNEQFF. CDR3 in DNA: TGTGCCAGCAGCCCGATTAGCTCCTACAATGAGCAGTTCTTC. The chain joins TRBV27 to TRBJ2-1; no reliable D call. V was clipped by 6 bases and J by 0 bases, with 9 bases between them. Germline CDR1 MNHEY, CDR2 SMNVEV (reference sequence). The CDR3 totals 14 residues.

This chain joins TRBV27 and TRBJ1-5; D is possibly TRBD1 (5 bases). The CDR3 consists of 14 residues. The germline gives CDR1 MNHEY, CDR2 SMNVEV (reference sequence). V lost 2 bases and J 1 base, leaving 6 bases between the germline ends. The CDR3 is CASSLKGSNQPQHF. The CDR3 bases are TGTGCCAGCAGTTTAAAGGGGAGCAATCAGCCCCAGCATTTT.

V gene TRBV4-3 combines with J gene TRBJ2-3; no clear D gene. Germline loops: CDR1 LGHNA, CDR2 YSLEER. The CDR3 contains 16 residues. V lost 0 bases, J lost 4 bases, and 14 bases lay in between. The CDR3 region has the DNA TGCGCCAGCAGCCAAGAGGATTATAAAGCTTCAGATACGCAGTATTTT. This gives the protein CASSQEDYKASDTQYF.

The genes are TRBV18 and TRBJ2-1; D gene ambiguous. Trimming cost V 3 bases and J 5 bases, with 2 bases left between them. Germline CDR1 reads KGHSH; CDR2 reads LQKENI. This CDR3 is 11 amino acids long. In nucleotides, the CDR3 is TGTGCCAGCTCACCGAACAATGAGCAGTTCTTC. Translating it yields CASSPNNEQFF.